The 25 T cell receptor beta chains in this list originate from one sample, sequenced in a study of blood T cell repertoires in COVID-19. Clones were sequenced by immunoSEQ multiplex PCR, and TCRdb holds only the in-frame ones, with some missing. The table includes around 250,000 clones, about 88% detected once. Source material: peripheral blood. These receptors all come from a man between 18 and 29 years old with active or convalescent COVID-19.

The chain is built from TRBV6-6 and TRBJ1-5; 9 bases line up with TRBD1. This CDR3 region has 14 residues. Germline V gives CDR1 MNHNY, CDR2 SVGAGI (reference sequence). Trimming at V came to 6 bases and at J to 6 bases, leaving 6 bases not matched to a gene. Here the CDR3 reads CASRRGQGGQPQHF. CDR3 nucleotide sequence: TGTGCCAGCAGGAGGGGACAGGGCGGTCAGCCCCAGCATTTT.

The chain has TRBV24-1 and TRBJ2-5; D is possibly TRBD1 (7 bases). This CDR3 comprises 14 residues. Germline CDR1 KGHDR, CDR2 SFDVKD. With 6 bases removed from V and 4 bases from J, the gap between germline ends came to 14 bases. The DNA of the CDR3 is TGTGCCACCAGTAAGGAGGGGGCGGCAGAGACCCAGTACTTC. Amino acids: CATSKEGAAETQYF.

The chain joins TRBV10-1 to TRBJ1-1; 9 bases fit TRBD1. J was trimmed by 2 bases and V by 0 bases; bases with no gene match: 4. Germline values: CDR1 WNHNN, CDR2 SYGVQD (reference sequence). CDR3 length equals 16 residues. The CDR3 here is CASSESDRGGNTEAFF. The CDR3 DNA reads as TGCGCCAGCAGTGAGTCTGACAGGGGGGGAAACACTGAAGCTTTCTTT.

This chain's CDR3 is CASSKTGPPMDGYTF. The CDR3 nucleotides read TGCGCCAGCAGCAAAACGGGTCCCCCAATGGATGGCTACACCTTC. The genes are TRBV5-1 and TRBJ1-2; D is unclear. V was pared by 4 bases and J by 6 bases, with 19 bases between. The CDR3 has 15 amino acids. CDR1 is SGHRS, CDR2 YFSETQ, per germline.

V is TRBV24-1 and J is TRBJ2-5; the D gene is possibly TRBD1 (5 bases). From germline, CDR1 is KGHDR and CDR2 SFDVKD. The CDR3 loop spans 12 amino acids. Trimming removed 3 bases from V and 9 bases from J, with 10 bases in between. CDR3 DNA sequence: TGTGCCACCAGTGATGCGGACACTCCCCAGTACTTC. It encodes CATSDADTPQYF.

J is TRBJ2-1 and V is TRBV6-2 or TRBV6-3; D is undetermined. Germline V gene lookup returns CDR1 MNHEY and CDR2 SVGEGT. The CDR3 has 13 residues. Trimming cost V 0 bases and J 9 bases, with 9 bases left between them. Here the CDR3 DNA reads TGTGCCAGCAGTTACTCAGACATGGGTGAGCAGTTCTTC. Translation: CASSYSDMGEQFF.

This rearrangement joins TRBV12-3 or TRBV12-4 to TRBJ1-5; the D gene is possibly TRBD1 (6 bases). The germline V and J ends were trimmed by 7 bases and 9 bases, with 13 bases remaining between them. The CDR3 consists of 12 residues. The DNA of the CDR3 is TGTGCCAGCATCCAGGGGTCGGGGCCCCAGCATTTT. This gives the protein CASIQGSGPQHF.

This clone was observed a single time. The J gene is TRBJ1-2, the V gene TRBV29-1; maybe TRBD1 (6 bases). CDR1 is SQVTM, CDR2 ANQGSEA, per germline. The CDR3 runs to 14 residues. Trimming took 5 bases from V and 0 from J, leaving 13 bases between them. CDR3 nucleotides: TGCAGCGTTTACCGACAGGACACTAACTATGGCTACACCTTC. Its protein product is CSVYRQDTNYGYTF.

The rearrangement links TRBV30 to TRBJ1-2; no clear D. Germline CDR1 is GTSNPN and CDR2 is SVGIG (reference sequence). The CDR3 covers 13 residues. V lost 0 bases and J 1 base, leaving 6 bases between the germline ends. CDR3 nucleotides: TGTGCCTGGAGTGTACAGAGTAACTATGGCTACACCTTC. Amino acids: CAWSVQSNYGYTF.

A single count supports this clone. V gene TRBV24-1 combines with J gene TRBJ1-5, with D perhaps matching TRBD1 (5 bases). CDR3 size: 14 residues. Germline CDR1 KGHDR, CDR2 SFDVKD. V was trimmed by 3 bases and J by 6 bases, leaving 11 bases between them. The CDR3 here is CATSDKGVSQPQHF. CDR3 sequence (DNA): TGTGCCACCAGTGATAAAGGGGTTAGTCAGCCCCAGCATTTT.

The V gene is TRBV7-2, the J gene TRBJ2-1, with 11 bases aligning to TRBD2. CDR3 size: 16 residues. V lost 5 bases and J lost 2; bases outside the gene matches: 5. Per the germline V gene, CDR1 is SGHTA and CDR2 is FQGNSA. CDR3 nucleotides: TGTGCCAGCAGCACCTTAGCGGGAGGGGCCTACAATGAGCAGTTCTTC. Translated, it gives CASSTLAGGAYNEQFF.

J is TRBJ2-3 and V is TRBV29-1; 10 nucleotides align to TRBD2. This CDR3 contains 17 residues. Unmatched junction bases numbered 11, after V lost 4 bases and J lost 1 base. Per the germline V gene, CDR1 is SQVTM and CDR2 is ANQGSEA. The CDR3 protein is CSVGWASGRIGTDTQYF. Here the CDR3 DNA reads TGCAGCGTTGGTTGGGCTAGCGGGAGAATCGGCACAGATACGCAGTATTTT.

Remarks on this clone: The sample holds other DNA sequences that translate to the same CDR3. The chain recombines TRBV14 with TRBJ2-7; weak D call: TRBD1 (6 bases). The germline V gene has CDR1 SGHDN and CDR2 FVKESK. Between the trimmed V and J ends, which lost 4 bases and 3 bases, there was a span of 7 bases. This CDR3 spans 12 amino acids. Here the CDR3 DNA reads TGTGCCAGCAGCCCGGGACACTACGAGCAGTACTTC. Translation: CASSPGHYEQYF.

The CDR3 DNA follows: TGTGCCTGGAGTGAACTAGCGGGGGGGCATTACACCGGGGAGCTGTTTTTT. This translates into CAWSELAGGHYTGELFF. This chain connects TRBV30 to TRBJ2-2, with 13 bases identical to TRBD2. The junction had 5 bases not matched to a gene; V was cut back by 1 base and J by 3 bases. The CDR3 is made up of 17 amino acids. CDR1 and CDR2 (germline): GTSNPN, SVGIG (reference sequence).

The chain has TRBV14 and TRBJ2-3; TRBD2 is a possible D gene (6 bases). The germline CDR1 and CDR2 sequences are SGHDN and FVKESK. V lost 5 bases and J lost 1, with 19 bases in between. CDR3 length: 17 residues. The CDR3 is CASSTTSLIAGTDTQYF. DNA of the CDR3: TGTGCCAGCAGCACCACATCGCTGATAGCGGGCACAGATACGCAGTATTTT. The full variable domain, rest sourced from reference TRBV14 and TRBJ2-3, is EAGVTQFPSHSVIEKGQTVTLRCDPISGHDNLYWYRRVMGKEIKFLLHFVKESKQDESGMPNNRFLAERTGGTYSTLKVQPAELEDSGVYFCASSTTSLIAGTDTQYFGPGTRLTVL.

A few counts support this clone. The chain couples TRBV7-8 to TRBJ2-2; D not certain. Germline CDR1 SGHVS, CDR2 FQNEAQ. Trimming pared 1 base from V and 1 base from J, leaving 7 bases between. This CDR3 has 15 residues. Here the CDR3 DNA reads TGTGCCAGCAGCTTAGATATATGGAACACCGGGGAGCTGTTTTTT. Translation: CASSLDIWNTGELFF.

CDR3 sequence reads: CASSREQGGNQPQHF. The CDR3 coding sequence is TGTGCCAGCAGTCGTGAACAGGGGGGCAATCAGCCCCAGCATTTT. V gene TRBV2 combines with J gene TRBJ1-5; 8 bases fit TRBD1. The V gene's germline CDR1 is SNHLY and CDR2 FYNNEI. V gave up 5 bases and J gave up 2 bases; unmatched junction bases: 5. The CDR3 contains 15 residues.

This clone was detected ten times or more. The chain recombines TRBV6-2 or TRBV6-3 with TRBJ2-7; 8 bases agree with TRBD2. CDR1 MNHEY and CDR2 SVGEGT come from the germline V gene. This CDR3 has 12 amino acids. V was clipped by 6 bases and J by 9 bases; unmatched bases: 7. CDR3 DNA sequence: TGTGCCAGCAGCTTGAGCGGGAGTGTGCAGTACTTC. Translation gives CASSLSGSVQYF.

The chain couples TRBV6-5 to TRBJ1-5; 8 bases agree with TRBD1. The CDR3 contains 14 residues. The ends lost 8 bases at V and 5 bases at J; junction bases unmatched: 8. Germline CDR1 and CDR2: MNHEY and SVGAGI. CDR3 coding DNA: TGTGCCAGCGGGAGGCAGGGGGCTTATCAGCCCCAGCATTTT. It yields the protein CASGRQGAYQPQHF.

The J gene is TRBJ2-1, the V gene TRBV6-4, with 7 bases aligning to TRBD2. J lost 5 bases, V lost 3 bases, and 7 bases had no gene match. Germline-derived CDR1 and CDR2 are MRHNA and SNTAGT. This CDR3 has 15 amino acids. As DNA, the CDR3 is TGTGCCAGCAGTGAGGTTTGGGGGGGGAACAATGAGCAGTTCTTC. This sequence encodes CASSEVWGGNNEQFF.

The rearrangement links TRBV5-1 to TRBJ2-1; 8 bases map to TRBD1. This CDR3 spans 17 amino acids. Germline assignment: CDR1 SGHRS and CDR2 YFSETQ. Losses at the gene ends were 4 bases for V and 3 bases for J; bases not matched to a gene: 12. CDR3 in DNA: TGCGCCAGCAGCAGCTACCCCAGACAGGGGCTCTACAATGAGCAGTTCTTC. Its protein product is CASSSYPRQGLYNEQFF.

The J gene is TRBJ2-2, the V gene TRBV6-5, with a weak D call TRBD1 (5 bases). CDR1 and CDR2 from the germline V gene are MNHEY and SVGAGI. This CDR3 is built from 14 residues. V was cut by 6 bases and J by 6 bases, with 14 bases left in between. CDR3 sequence (DNA): TGTGCCAGCAGCCAGAGAGGACAATCCGGGGAGCTGTTTTTT. Residues: CASSQRGQSGELFF.

The CDR3 reads CASSVAAQERGAFF. Written as DNA, the CDR3 is TGTGCCAGCAGCGTAGCAGCACAGGAGCGGGGAGCTTTCTTT. This chain joins TRBV9 and TRBJ1-1; weak D call: TRBD1 (5 bases). The CDR3 is made up of 14 amino acids. V lost 0 bases, J lost 10 bases, and 16 bases lay in between. CDR1 and CDR2 from the germline V gene are SGDLS and YYNGEE.

This clone showed up just a few times. The chain links TRBV24-1 to TRBJ2-2; TRBD1 might be the D (5 bases). V dropped 9 bases and J dropped 7 bases, with 11 bases sitting between them. The CDR3 has 12 amino acids. Germline values: CDR1 KGHDR, CDR2 SFDVKD. CDR3 amino acids: CATEYQGGELFF. DNA of the CDR3: TGTGCCACCGAATACCAGGGCGGGGAGCTGTTTTTT.

The rearrangement uses TRBV2 and TRBJ2-1; 8 bases are shared with TRBD2. Germline V gene data show CDR1 as SNHLY and CDR2 as FYNNEI. This CDR3 comprises 13 residues. Losses at the gene ends were 7 bases for V and 3 bases for J; bases not matched to a gene: 2. CDR3 nucleotide sequence: TGTGCCAGCAAAGCGGGGGTCTACAATGAGCAGTTCTTC. Its protein product is CASKAGVYNEQFF.